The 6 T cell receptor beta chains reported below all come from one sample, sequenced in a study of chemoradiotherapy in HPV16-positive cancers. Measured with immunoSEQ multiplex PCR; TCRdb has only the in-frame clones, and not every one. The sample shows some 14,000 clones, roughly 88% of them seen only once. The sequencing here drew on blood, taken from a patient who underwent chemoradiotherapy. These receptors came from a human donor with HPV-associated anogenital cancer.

This CDR3 reads CASSQSGVRTREQYF. For the CDR3, the DNA is TGTGCCAGCAGCCAATCGGGGGTCAGGACCCGAGAGCAGTACTTC. The chain joins TRBV16 to TRBJ2-7; D assignment may be TRBD1 or TRBD2 (5 bases each). Trimming removed 0 bases from V and 7 bases from J, with 16 bases in between. The CDR3 has 15 amino acids. Germline V gives CDR1 KGHSY, CDR2 FQNENV.

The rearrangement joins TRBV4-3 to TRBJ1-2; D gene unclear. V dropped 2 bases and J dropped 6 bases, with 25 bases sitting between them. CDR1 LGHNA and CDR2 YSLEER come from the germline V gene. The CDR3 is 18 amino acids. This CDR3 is CASSQPGKKRLTTDGYTF. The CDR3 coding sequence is TGCGCCAGCAGCCAACCGGGGAAGAAAAGGTTGACTACCGATGGCTACACCTTC.

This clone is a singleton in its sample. DNA of the CDR3: TGCGCCAGCAGCCCGCGGACAGGGAGCTCTGGAAACACCATATATTTT. It translates to CASSPRTGSSGNTIYF. This sequence joins TRBV5-1 and TRBJ1-3; 8 nucleotides line up with TRBD1. This CDR3 region has 16 residues. Germline CDR1 reads SGHRS; CDR2 reads YFSETQ. Trimming removed 4 bases from V and 0 bases from J; junction bases left unmatched: 6.

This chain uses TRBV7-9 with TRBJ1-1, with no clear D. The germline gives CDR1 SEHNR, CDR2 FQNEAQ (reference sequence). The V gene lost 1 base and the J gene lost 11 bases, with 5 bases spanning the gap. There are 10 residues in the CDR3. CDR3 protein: CASSLGTAFF. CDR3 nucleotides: TGTGCCAGCAGCTTAGGCACGGCTTTCTTT.

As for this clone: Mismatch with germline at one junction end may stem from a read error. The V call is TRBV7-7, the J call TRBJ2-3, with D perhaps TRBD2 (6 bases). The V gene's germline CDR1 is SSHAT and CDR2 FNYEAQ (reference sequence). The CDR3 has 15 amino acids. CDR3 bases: TGTGCTAGCAGCTTAGGTAGCGGCGCTACAGATACGCAGTATTTT. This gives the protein CASSLGSGATDTQYF.

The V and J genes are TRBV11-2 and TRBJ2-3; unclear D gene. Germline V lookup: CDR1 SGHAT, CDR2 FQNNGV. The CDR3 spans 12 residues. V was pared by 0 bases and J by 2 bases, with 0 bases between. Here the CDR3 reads CASSLDTDTQYF. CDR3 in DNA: TGTGCCAGCAGCTTAGACACAGATACGCAGTATTTT.